The rows below give T cell receptor beta chains drawn from one sample of a study of shared T cell receptors in the human thymus. Sequencing used immunoSEQ multiplex PCR; TCRdb keeps in-frame clones, though not all of them. The table records about 730,000 clones, around 85% of them present only once. These data were also filed under a second study, of human thymus T cells.

The sample was thymocytes. The receptor source for this set is a girl under two years old with a congenital heart defect. Each CDR3 is given with its conserved first and last residue. The D gene is left open where the match is weak. Size values are once, few and many counts, or a class for expanded clones, and some rows have none.

V gene	D gene	clone size	J gene	CDR3 DNA	CDR3 protein
TRBV5-4	NA	NA	TRBJ2-1	TGTGCCAACCACTTTAGCGGAGCGTCGAAGGGTACCTCCTACAATGAGCAGTTCTTC	CANHFSGASKGTSYNEQFF
TRBV29-1	NA	NA	TRBJ1-2	TGCAGCGTCCGAAACGGGGATTATGGCTACACCTTC	CSVRNGDYGYTF
TRBV10-3	TRBD2	NA	TRBJ2-3	TGTGCCATCAGACTAGCGGGGGGGGCCAGCACAGATACGCAGTATTTT	CAIRLAGGASTDTQYF
TRBV5-6	TRBD2	NA	TRBJ2-1	TGTGCCAGCAGATCCACCGGGGAGGGGACCCCCGGAGCGCAGTTCTTC	CASRSTGEGTPGAQFF
TRBV5-1	TRBD1	NA	TRBJ2-7	TGCGCCACCCGGAGGGACAGGGATGGCGAGCAGTACTTC	CATRRDRDGEQYF
TRBV9	TRBD1	NA	TRBJ1-4	TGTGCCAGCACCCGACAGGGCAATAATGAAAAACTGTTTTTT	CASTRQGNNEKLFF
TRBV5-1	NA	NA	TRBJ1-6	TGCGCCAGCAGCTTATTACAGGATGAATCACCCCTCCACTTT	CASSLLQDESPLHF
TRBV5-6	TRBD1	NA	TRBJ2-1	TGTGCCAGCAACCCGTCAGGGGGCCCGTACAATGAGCAGTTCTTC	CASNPSGGPYNEQFF
TRBV7-6	TRBD2	few	TRBJ2-3	TGTGCCAGCAGCTTGTATAGCGGGGGGTGCACAGATACGCAGTATTTT	CASSLYSGGCTDTQYF
TRBV5-8	NA	few	TRBJ1-1	TGTGCCAGCAGCGGGGCTGACACTGAAGCTTTCTTT	CASSGADTEAFF
TRBV6-4	NA	NA	TRBJ2-7	TGTGCCACCAAACCCTGGCCCACAACCTACGAGCAGTACTTC	CATKPWPTTYEQYF
TRBV28	TRBD1	NA	TRBJ1-1	TGTGCCAGCAGTTTAAGAAACACAGGGGATTTGAACACTGAAGCTTTCTTT	CASSLRNTGDLNTEAFF
TRBV7-6	TRBD1	NA	TRBJ1-2	TGTGCCAGCAGCACCCAGACCAGGGGGCTCGACTATGGCTACACCTTC	CASSTQTRGLDYGYTF
TRBV7-2	TRBD2	NA	TRBJ2-6	TGTGCCAGCAGCTCGCGGACTAGCAGCGGCTCTGGGGCCAACGTCCTGACTTTC	CASSSRTSSGSGANVLTF
TRBV29-1	NA	NA	TRBJ1-1	TGCAGCGTCCCCCCGCTCTCAGGTAAGGACACTGAAGCTTTCTTT	CSVPPLSGKDTEAFF
TRBV4-3	NA	few	TRBJ1-1	TGCGCCAGCAGCCAAGACGTAGGGGCTGAAGCTTTCTTT	CASSQDVGAEAFF
TRBV9	NA	NA	TRBJ2-7	TGTGCCAGCAGCGTAGGAGCAAGGGACATCCCAAGAGACTACGAGCAGTACTTC	CASSVGARDIPRDYEQYF
TRBV2	NA	NA	TRBJ2-7	TGTGCCAGCAGTGTACGACAGACGCGCGCCTACGAGCAGTACTTC	CASSVRQTRAYEQYF
TRBV6-5	NA	NA	TRBJ1-1	TGTGCCAGCAGTTACGTGGGGGGAAAGGGTTTCACTGAAGCTTTCTTT	CASSYVGGKGFTEAFF
TRBV6-1	NA	NA	TRBJ2-1	TGTGCCAGCACCGGCTCCCTCGGGAATGAGCAGTTCTTC	CASTGSLGNEQFF
TRBV11-2	TRBD1	NA	TRBJ1-1	TGTGCCAGCAGCTCCCGACAGGGACGAAGTAGAACTGAAGCTTTCTTT	CASSSRQGRSRTEAFF
TRBV18	TRBD1	NA	TRBJ1-2	TGTGCCAGCTCACCTCGGGACAGGGGGTACTATGGCTACACCTTC	CASSPRDRGYYGYTF
TRBV7-6	TRBD1	NA	TRBJ2-7	TGTGCCAGCAGCCCGCGGCCAGACAGGGGGAAACACTCCTACGAGCAGTACTTC	CASSPRPDRGKHSYEQYF
TRBV28	NA	NA	TRBJ2-5	TGTGCCAGCAGTTTAAAGGGTCACAGGGAGACCCAGTACTTC	CASSLKGHRETQYF
TRBV7-9	NA	NA	TRBJ1-2	TGTGCCAGCAGCTTAGTGGGGCAGTTCCACTATGGCTACACCTTC	CASSLVGQFHYGYTF
TRBV14	NA	NA	TRBJ2-1	TGTGCCAGCAGCCAAGAGCCGGAGCGCCCCTACAATGAGCAGTTCTTC	CASSQEPERPYNEQFF
TRBV29-1	NA	NA	TRBJ1-2	TGCAGCGTGACGGACAGAGATCGCTATGGCTACACCTTC	CSVTDRDRYGYTF
TRBV29-1	TRBD2	NA	TRBJ2-1	TGCAGCGCACATAGCGGGGTGATTAACGGGGATGAGCAGTTCTTC	CSAHSGVINGDEQFF
TRBV27	NA	NA	TRBJ2-7	TGTGCCAGCAGCCCCCAGGGGAGCAGCTACGAGCAGTACTTC	CASSPQGSSYEQYF
TRBV5-1	NA	NA	TRBJ2-5	TGCGCCAGCAGCCTCCCCGGGAAGTTGCAAGAGACCCAGTACTTC	CASSLPGKLQETQYF
TRBV5-1	TRBD1	NA	TRBJ2-7	TGCGCCAGCAGCCGTCCCCCGGGACAGGGGAGAGCCTACGAGCAGTACTTC	CASSRPPGQGRAYEQYF
TRBV7-2	NA	few	TRBJ1-3	TGTGCCAGCAGCGTCGGACAGCCTGGAAACACCATATATTTT	CASSVGQPGNTIYF
TRBV5-1	TRBD1	NA	TRBJ2-1	TGCGCCAGCAGCTCGGGACCAGGGGGTGGTGAGCAGTTCTTC	CASSSGPGGGEQFF
TRBV5-1	NA	NA	TRBJ2-1	TGCGCCAGCAGCCCGAAGAGGGGGACCCCCAATGAGCAGTTCTTC	CASSPKRGTPNEQFF
TRBV11-2	TRBD1	NA	TRBJ1-2	TGTGCCAGCAGCTTAGGATCTAGGGCAGGGGGCTATGGCTACACCTTC	CASSLGSRAGGYGYTF
TRBV5-4	TRBD2	NA	TRBJ2-3	TGTGCCAGCAGCTTGGGGACTACTAGCGCTGGAGCAGATACGCAGTATTTT	CASSLGTTSAGADTQYF
TRBV5-1	NA	NA	TRBJ2-2	TGCGCCAGCAGCTTGAGGGAGGGGGGCACCGGGGAGCTGTTTTTT	CASSLREGGTGELFF
TRBV25-1	TRBD1	NA	TRBJ1-2	TGTGCCAGCAGTGAAAGGTCAGGGGGTGATCACGGCTACACCTTC	CASSERSGGDHGYTF
TRBV27	NA	NA	TRBJ1-1	TGTGCCAGCAGTGCTGCCCCAGGCTTACCGGTCCTTCTGGCTGAAGCTTTCTTT	CASSAAPGLPVLLAEAFF
TRBV28	TRBD2	NA	TRBJ2-7	TGTGCCAGCAGACAGGGCCGAGCGGGGGTGGAGTACTTC	CASRQGRAGVEYF
TRBV7-9	NA	NA	TRBJ2-2	TGTGCCAGCAGCCCCGAGGAGACCCTCGCCGGGGAGCTGTTTTTT	CASSPEETLAGELFF
TRBV7-2	NA	NA	TRBJ2-1	TGTGCCAGCAGGCAGGGATACAATGAGCAGTTCTTC	CASRQGYNEQFF